This T cell receptor beta chain was found in a study of cytomegalovirus exposure and HLA in healthy donors. Whole-study findings and limits: In vitro assays verified that three CMV-associated chains recognized CMV antigens specifically.

Remarks on this clone: What it binds is not known.

Per the germline V gene, CDR1 is MNHEY and CDR2 is SVGAGI. The CDR3 has 13 amino acids. The germline V and J ends were trimmed by 3 bases and 1 base, with 6 bases remaining between them. Amplification used 60 Vbeta primers and 13 Jbeta primers. Some clones are missing from TCRdb's copy, which holds only in-frame ones; the method was immunoSEQ multiplex PCR. The sample consists of some 240,000 clones, 70% to 85% of them appearing once. The sequenced sample consisted of PBMCs. The rearrangement uses TRBV6-5 and TRBJ1-1; D not certain. This clonotype was sampled from a male donor in good health and CMV-seronegative. DNA for the CDR3: TGTGCCAGCAGTTATCTAGAGAACACTGAAGCTTTCTTT. This translates into CASSYLENTEAFF.